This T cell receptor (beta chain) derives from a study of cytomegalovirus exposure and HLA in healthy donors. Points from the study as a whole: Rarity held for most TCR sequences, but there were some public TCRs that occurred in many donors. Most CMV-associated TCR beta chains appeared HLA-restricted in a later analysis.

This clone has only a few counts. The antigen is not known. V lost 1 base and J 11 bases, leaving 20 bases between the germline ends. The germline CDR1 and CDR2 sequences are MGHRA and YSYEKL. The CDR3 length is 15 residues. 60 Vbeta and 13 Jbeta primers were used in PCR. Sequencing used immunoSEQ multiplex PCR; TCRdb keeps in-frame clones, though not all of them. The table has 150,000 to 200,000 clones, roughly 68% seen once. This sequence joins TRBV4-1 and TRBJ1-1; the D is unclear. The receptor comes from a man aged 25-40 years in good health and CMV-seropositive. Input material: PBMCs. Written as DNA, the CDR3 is TGCGCCAGCAGCCAAGGGGTCGGGAACGGGGTGCGTGCTTTCTTT. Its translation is CASSQGVGNGVRAFF.